The subject of this entry is one T cell receptor beta chain. Antigen: not known. The source of the sample is a study of a mutant IDH1 vaccine in newly diagnosed glioma. About the study: Beginning 4-6 weeks after radiotherapy alone, or with temozolomide cycles, vaccination took place.

Clones were read by immunoSEQ multiplex PCR, and TCRdb kept only the in-frame ones, dropping some. Among about 48,000 clones listed, around four fifths were seen once. The CDR3 spans 11 residues. Germline CDR1 reads SGHDN; CDR2 reads FVKESK. J gave up 8 bases and V 10 bases, and 5 bases lay outside the gene matches. Time point: week 35, safety follow-up. Doses of 300 ug of mutant IDH1 20-mer peptide were given with topical imiquimod. The V gene is TRBV14, the J gene TRBJ2-1; 7 bases map to TRBD1. Material: PBMCs, obtained from a glioma patient whose treatment included an IDH1 peptide vaccine. This TCR was recovered from a man aged 35-49 years with glioma. The CDR3 DNA is TGTGCCACCAGACAGGGCCATGAGCAGTTCTTC. Translated, it gives CATRQGHEQFF.